This TCR beta chain appears in the sequencing data of a study of cytomegalovirus exposure and HLA in healthy donors. Primers: 60 Vbeta forward and 13 Jbeta reverse. The repertoire was sequenced with immunoSEQ multiplex PCR; TCRdb's copy has only in-frame clones and lacks some. The data contain 100,000 to 150,000 clones, 80% to 90% of them singletons. CDR1 and CDR2 (germline): MGHRA, YSYEKL. The CDR3 has 21 amino acids. The ends lost 2 bases at V and 6 bases at J; junction bases unmatched: 26. The rearrangement joins TRBV4-1 to TRBJ2-7; TRBD1 agrees at 9 bases. Sequenced material: PBMCs. The receptor's source is a woman in her thirties or forties in good health and CMV-seropositive. The CDR3 region has the DNA TGCGCCAGCAGCCAACGCCTGGGACAGGGAACGACCCTCCTAGGGAGAGGCGAGCAGTACTTC. This sequence encodes CASSQRLGQGTTLLGRGEQYF.